This record concerns one TCR beta chain sequence. Its target is unknown. Germline CDR1 and CDR2: MNHNS and SASEGT. The CDR3 consists of 15 residues. V lost 4 bases, J lost 1 base, and 2 bases stayed unmatched. This specimen belongs to a study of shared clonotypes between healthy human individuals. Study-level results: Despite large depth, rarefaction showed incomplete sorted-subset sequencing.

Several immunoSEQ plates received, in even portions, the genomic DNA of each subset. Authors' data handling: ImmunoSEQ sequences covered only the junction and lacked quality scores; filtering therefore differed. The data were produced by immunoSEQ multiplex PCR, yet TCRdb's version contains in-frame clones alone and is incomplete. For V, J and clone size, that table is used; D and trimming come from the DNA. This table holds over a million clones, more than 75% found once. This sequence joins TRBV6-1 and TRBJ1-1; 11 bases match TRBD1. This TCR derives from a man between 18 and 29 years old in good health. Some clones in this sample may be carry-over from other donors' samples. The sequencing input was memory CD4+ T cells from PBMCs. The subset here: CD45RA-negative fraction. DNA of the CDR3: TGTGCCAGCAGTGCCGGGACAGGGGGGAACACTGAAGCTTTCTTT. It encodes CASSAGTGGNTEAFF.